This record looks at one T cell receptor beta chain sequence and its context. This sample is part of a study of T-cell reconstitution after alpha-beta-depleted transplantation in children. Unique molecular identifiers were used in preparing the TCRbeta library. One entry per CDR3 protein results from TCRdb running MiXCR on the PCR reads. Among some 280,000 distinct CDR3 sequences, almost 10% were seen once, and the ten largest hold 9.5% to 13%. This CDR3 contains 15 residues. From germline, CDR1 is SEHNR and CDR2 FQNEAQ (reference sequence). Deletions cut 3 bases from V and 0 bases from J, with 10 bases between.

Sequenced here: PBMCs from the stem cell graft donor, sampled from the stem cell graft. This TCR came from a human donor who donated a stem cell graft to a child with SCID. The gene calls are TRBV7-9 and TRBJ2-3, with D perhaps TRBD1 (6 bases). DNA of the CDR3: TGTGCCAGCAGCTTCGGGACAACTAGCACAGATACGCAGTATTTT. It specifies CASSFGTTSTDTQYF.